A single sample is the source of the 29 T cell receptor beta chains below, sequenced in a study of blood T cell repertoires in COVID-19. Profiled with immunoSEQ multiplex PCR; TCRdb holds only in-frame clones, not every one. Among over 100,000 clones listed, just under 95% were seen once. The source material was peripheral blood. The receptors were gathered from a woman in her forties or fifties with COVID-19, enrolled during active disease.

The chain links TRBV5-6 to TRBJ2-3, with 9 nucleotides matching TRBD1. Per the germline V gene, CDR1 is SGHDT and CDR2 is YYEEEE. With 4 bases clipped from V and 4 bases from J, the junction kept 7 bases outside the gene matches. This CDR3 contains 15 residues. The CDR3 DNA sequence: TGTGCCAGCAGCCCGGGACAGGGTAGCGCAGATACGCAGTATTTT. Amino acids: CASSPGQGSADTQYF.

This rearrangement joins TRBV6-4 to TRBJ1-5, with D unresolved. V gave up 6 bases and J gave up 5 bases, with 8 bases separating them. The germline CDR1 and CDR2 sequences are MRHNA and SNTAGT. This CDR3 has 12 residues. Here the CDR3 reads CASRGLDQPQHF. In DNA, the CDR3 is TGTGCCAGCAGAGGACTTGATCAGCCCCAGCATTTT.

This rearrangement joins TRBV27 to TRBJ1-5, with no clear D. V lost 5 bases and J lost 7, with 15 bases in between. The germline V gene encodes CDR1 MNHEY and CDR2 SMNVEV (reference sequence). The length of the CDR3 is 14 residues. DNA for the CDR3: TGTGCCAGCAGTCCATACCGGGAGGTCCAGCCCCAGCATTTT. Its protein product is CASSPYREVQPQHF.

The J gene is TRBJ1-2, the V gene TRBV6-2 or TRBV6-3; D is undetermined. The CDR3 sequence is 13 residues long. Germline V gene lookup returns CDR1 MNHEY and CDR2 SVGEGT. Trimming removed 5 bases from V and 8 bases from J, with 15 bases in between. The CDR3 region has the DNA TGTGCCAGCAGTCTTGAGGGTGTTCGGGGCTACACCTTC. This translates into CASSLEGVRGYTF.

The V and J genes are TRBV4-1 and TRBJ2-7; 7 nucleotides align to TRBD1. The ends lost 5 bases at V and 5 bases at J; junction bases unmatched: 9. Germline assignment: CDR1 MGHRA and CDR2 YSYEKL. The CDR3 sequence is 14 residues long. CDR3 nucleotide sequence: TGCGCCAGCAGCGACAGGGTTAGTTGGGACGAGCAGTACTTC. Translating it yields CASSDRVSWDEQYF.

The CDR3 region is CATSRDRTGPEAFF. The CDR3 bases are TGTGCCACCAGCAGAGACCGGACAGGGCCTGAAGCTTTCTTT. V usage is TRBV15 and J usage is TRBJ1-1; 8 bases are shared with TRBD1. The CDR3 spans 14 residues. V was clipped by 0 bases and J by 6 bases; unmatched bases: 3. The germline V gene encodes CDR1 LNHNV and CDR2 YYDKDF (reference sequence).

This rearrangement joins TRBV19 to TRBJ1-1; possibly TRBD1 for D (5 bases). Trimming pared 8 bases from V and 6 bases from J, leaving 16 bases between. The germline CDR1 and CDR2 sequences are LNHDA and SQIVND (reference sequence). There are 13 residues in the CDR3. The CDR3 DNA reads TGTGCCAGTCGGGGGACCGTTGCGTCTGAAGCTTTCTTT. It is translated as CASRGTVASEAFF.

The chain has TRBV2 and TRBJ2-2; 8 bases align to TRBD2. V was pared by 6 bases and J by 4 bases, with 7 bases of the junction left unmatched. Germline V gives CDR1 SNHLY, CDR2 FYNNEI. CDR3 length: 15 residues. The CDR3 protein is CASRQTRGGTGELFF. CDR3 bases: TGTGCCAGCAGACAGACCCGGGGGGGCACCGGGGAGCTGTTTTTT.

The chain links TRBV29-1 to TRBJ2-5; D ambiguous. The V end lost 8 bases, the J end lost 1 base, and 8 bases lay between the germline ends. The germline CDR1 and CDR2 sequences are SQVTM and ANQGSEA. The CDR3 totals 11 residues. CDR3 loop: CSLARQETQYF. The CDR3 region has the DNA TGCAGCCTTGCTCGCCAAGAGACCCAGTACTTC.

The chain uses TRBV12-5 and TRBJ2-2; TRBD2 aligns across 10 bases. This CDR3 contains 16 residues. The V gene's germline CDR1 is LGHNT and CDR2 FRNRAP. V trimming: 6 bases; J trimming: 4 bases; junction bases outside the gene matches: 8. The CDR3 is CASGPPERGGTGELFF. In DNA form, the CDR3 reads TGTGCTAGTGGCCCCCCGGAGCGGGGGGGCACCGGGGAGCTGTTTTTT.

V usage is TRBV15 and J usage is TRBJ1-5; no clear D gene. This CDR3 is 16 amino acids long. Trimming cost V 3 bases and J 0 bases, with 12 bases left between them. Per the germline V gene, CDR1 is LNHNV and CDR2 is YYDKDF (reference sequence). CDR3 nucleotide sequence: TGTGCCACCAGCAGCCAGCCTCAGGTTAGCAATCAGCCCCAGCATTTT. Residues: CATSSQPQVSNQPQHF.

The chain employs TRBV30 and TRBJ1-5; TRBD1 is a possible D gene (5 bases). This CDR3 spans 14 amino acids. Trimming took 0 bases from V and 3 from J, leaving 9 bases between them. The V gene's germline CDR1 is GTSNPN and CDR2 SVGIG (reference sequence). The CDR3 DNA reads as TGTGCCTGGAGTGTCGACAGATACAATCAGCCCCAGCATTTT. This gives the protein CAWSVDRYNQPQHF.

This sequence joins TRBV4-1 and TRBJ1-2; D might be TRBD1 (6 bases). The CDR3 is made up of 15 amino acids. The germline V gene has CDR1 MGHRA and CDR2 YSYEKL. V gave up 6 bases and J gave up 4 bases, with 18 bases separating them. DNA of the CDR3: TGCGCCAGCAGGTACACCGGGACAAGAGGCTATGGCTACACCTTC. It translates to CASRYTGTRGYGYTF.

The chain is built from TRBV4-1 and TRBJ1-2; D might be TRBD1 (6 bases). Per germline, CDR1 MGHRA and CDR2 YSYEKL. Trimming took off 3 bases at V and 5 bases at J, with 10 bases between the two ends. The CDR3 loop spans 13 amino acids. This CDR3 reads CASSQTGPYGYTF. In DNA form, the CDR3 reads TGCGCCAGCAGCCAGACAGGACCTTATGGCTACACCTTC.

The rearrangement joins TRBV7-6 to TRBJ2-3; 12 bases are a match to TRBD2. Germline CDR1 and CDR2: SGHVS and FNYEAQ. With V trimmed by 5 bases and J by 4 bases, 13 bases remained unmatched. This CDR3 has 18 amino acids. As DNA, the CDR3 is TGTGCCAGCAGCCCCACCCTAGCGGGGGGGAACGGTGCAGATACGCAGTATTTT. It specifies CASSPTLAGGNGADTQYF.

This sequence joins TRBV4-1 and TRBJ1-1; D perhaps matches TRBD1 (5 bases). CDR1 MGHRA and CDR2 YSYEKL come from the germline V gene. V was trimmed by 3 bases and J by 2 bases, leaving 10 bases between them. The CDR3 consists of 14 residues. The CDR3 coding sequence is TGCGCCAGCAGCCAGAGACAGATCAACACTGAAGCTTTCTTT. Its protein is CASSQRQINTEAFF.

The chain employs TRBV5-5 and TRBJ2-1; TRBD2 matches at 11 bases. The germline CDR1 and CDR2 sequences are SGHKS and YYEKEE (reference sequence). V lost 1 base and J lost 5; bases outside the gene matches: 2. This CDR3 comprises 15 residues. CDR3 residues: CASSLLAGGHNEQFF. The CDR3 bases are TGTGCCAGCAGCTTGCTAGCGGGGGGCCACAATGAGCAGTTCTTC.

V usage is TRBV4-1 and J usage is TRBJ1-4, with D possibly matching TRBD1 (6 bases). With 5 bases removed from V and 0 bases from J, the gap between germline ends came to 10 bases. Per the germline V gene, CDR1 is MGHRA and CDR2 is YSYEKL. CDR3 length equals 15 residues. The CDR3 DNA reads TGCGCCAGCAGCTTTCACAGGGCAACTAATGAAAAACTGTTTTTT. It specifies CASSFHRATNEKLFF.

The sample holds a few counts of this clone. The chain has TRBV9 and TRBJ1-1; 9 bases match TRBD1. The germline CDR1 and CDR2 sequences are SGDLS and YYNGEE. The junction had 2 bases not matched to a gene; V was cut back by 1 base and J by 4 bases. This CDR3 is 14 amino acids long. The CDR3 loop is CASSVTGGTTEAFF. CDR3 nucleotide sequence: TGTGCCAGCAGCGTAACAGGGGGCACCACTGAAGCTTTCTTT. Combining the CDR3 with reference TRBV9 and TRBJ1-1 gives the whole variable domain DSGVTQTPKHLITATGQRVTLRCSPRSGDLSVYWYQQSLDQGLQFLIQYYNGEERAKGNILERFSAQQFPDLHSELNLSSLELGDSALYFCASSVTGGTTEAFFGQGTRLTVV.

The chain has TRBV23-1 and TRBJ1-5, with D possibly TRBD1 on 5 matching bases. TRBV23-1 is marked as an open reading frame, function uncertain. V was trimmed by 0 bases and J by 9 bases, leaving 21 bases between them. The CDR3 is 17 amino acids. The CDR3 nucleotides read TGCGCCAGCAGTCAATCGAGGTTTAGACAGATCATAGGGCCCCAGCATTTT. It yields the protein CASSQSRFRQIIGPQHF.

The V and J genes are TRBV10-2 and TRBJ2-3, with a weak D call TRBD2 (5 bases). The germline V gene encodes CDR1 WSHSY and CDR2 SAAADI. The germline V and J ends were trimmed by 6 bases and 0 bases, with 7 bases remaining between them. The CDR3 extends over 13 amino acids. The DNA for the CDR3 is TGCGCCAGCAGATCGGGAAGCACAGATACGCAGTATTTT. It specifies CASRSGSTDTQYF.

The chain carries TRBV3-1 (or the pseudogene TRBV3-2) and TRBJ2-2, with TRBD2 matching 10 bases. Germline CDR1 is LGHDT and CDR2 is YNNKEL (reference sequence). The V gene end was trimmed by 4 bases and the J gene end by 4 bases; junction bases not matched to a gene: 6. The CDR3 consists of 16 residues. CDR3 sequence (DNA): TGTGCCAGCAGCCTTCTAGCGGGGGATAGCACCGGGGAGCTGTTTTTT. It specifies CASSLLAGDSTGELFF.

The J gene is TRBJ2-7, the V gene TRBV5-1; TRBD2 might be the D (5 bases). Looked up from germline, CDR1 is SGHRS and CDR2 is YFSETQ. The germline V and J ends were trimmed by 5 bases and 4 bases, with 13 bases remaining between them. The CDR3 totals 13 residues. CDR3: CASRSSPGYEQYF. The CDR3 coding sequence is TGCGCCAGCAGGTCTTCCCCGGGGTACGAGCAGTACTTC.

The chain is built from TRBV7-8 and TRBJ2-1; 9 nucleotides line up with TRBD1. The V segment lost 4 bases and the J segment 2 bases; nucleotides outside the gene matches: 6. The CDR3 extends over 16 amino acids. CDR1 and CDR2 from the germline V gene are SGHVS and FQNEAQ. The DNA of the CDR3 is TGTGCCAGCAGCTCGCCCACAGGGGGCACCTACAATGAGCAGTTCTTC. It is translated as CASSSPTGGTYNEQFF.

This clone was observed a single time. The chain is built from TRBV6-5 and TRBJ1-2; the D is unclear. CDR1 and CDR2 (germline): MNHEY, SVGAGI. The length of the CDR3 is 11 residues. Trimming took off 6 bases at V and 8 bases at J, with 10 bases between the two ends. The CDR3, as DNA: TGTGCCAGCAGCCTGTCTTCGGGCTACACCTTC. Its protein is CASSLSSGYTF.

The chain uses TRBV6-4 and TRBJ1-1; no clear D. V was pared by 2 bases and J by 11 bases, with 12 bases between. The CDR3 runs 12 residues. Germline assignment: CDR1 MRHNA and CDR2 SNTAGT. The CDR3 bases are TGTGCCAGCAGTGACACATACAGTCGGGCTTTCTTT. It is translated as CASSDTYSRAFF.

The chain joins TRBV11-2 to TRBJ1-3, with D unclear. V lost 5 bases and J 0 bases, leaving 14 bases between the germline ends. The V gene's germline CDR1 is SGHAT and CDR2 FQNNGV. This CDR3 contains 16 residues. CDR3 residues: CASSPPGTDSGNTIYF. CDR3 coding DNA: TGTGCCAGCAGCCCCCCCGGTACTGACTCTGGAAACACCATATATTTT.

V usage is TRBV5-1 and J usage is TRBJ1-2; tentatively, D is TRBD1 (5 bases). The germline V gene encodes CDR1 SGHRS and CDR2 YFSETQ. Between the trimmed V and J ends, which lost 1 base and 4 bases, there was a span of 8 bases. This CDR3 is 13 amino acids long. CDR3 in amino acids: CASSLTTAYGYTF. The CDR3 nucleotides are TGCGCCAGCAGCTTGACGACAGCCTATGGCTACACCTTC.

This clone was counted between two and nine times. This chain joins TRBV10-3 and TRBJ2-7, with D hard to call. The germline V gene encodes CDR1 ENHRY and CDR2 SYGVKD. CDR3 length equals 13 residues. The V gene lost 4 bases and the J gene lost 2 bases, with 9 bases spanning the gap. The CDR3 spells CAISAGFAYEQYV. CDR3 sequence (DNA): TGTGCCATCAGTGCCGGGTTCGCCTACGAGCAGTACGTC.